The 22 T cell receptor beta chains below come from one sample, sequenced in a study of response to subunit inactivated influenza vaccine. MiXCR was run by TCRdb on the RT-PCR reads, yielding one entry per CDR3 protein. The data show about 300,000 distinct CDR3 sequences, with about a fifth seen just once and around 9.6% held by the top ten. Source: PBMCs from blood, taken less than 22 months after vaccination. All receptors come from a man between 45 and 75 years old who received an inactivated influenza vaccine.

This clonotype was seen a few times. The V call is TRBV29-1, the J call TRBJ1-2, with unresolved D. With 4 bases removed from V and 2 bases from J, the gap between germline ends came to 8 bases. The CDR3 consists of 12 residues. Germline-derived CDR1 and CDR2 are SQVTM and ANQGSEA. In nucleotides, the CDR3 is TGCAGCGTTGTACATCAGAACTATGGCTACACCTTC. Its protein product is CSVVHQNYGYTF.

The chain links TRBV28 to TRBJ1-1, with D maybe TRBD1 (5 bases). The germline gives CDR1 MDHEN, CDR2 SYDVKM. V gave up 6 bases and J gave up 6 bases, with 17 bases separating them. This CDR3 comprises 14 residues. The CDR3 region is CASRPPRDGSEAFF. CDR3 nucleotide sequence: TGTGCCAGCAGACCTCCCAGGGACGGCTCTGAAGCTTTCTTT.

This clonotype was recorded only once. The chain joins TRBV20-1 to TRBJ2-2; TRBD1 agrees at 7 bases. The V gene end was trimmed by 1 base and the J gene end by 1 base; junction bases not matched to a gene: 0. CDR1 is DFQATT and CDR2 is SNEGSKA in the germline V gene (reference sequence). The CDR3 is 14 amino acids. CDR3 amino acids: CSARGTGNTGELFF. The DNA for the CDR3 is TGCAGTGCTAGAGGGACAGGGAACACCGGGGAGCTGTTTTTT.

In nucleotides, the CDR3 is TGTGCCAGCAGCCAGTTTGGTACGCAGTATTTT. As protein: CASSQFGTQYF. This chain joins TRBV3-1 and TRBJ2-3; D call uncertain. CDR1 and CDR2 from the germline V gene are LGHDT and YNNKEL (reference sequence). The CDR3 totals 11 residues. V was cut by 3 bases and J by 8 bases, with 6 bases left in between.

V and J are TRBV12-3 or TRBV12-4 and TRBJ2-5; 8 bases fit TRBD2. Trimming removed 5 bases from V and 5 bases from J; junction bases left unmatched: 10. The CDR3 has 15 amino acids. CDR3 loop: CASSTGTSGGETQYF. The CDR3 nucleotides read TGTGCCAGCAGTACCGGGACTAGTGGAGGGGAGACCCAGTACTTC.

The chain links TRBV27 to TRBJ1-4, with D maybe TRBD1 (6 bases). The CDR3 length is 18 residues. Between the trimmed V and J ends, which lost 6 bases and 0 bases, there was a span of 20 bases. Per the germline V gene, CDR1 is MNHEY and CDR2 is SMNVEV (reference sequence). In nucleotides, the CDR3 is TGTGCCAGCAGCCAATACCGGGACATAGGTGCAACTAATGAAAAACTGTTTTTT. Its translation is CASSQYRDIGATNEKLFF.

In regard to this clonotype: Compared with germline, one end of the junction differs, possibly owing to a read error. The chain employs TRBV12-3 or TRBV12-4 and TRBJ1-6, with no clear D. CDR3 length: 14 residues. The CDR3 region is CASSPQGWNSPPHF. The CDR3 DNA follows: TGTGCCAGCAGTCCCCAAGGATGGAATTCACCCCCCCACTTT.

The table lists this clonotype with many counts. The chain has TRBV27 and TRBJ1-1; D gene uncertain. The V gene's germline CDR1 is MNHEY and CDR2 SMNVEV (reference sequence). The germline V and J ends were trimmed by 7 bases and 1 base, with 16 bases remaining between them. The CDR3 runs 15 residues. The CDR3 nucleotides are TGTGCCAGCATCAGGAGTGGACGAGAGAACACTGAAGCTTTCTTT. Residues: CASIRSGRENTEAFF.

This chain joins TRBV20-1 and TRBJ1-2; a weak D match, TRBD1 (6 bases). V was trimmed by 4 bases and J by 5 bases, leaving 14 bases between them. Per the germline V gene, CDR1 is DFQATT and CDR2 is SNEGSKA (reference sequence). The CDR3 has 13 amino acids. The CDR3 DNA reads TGCAGTGCTACCGGCGGGGGACAATATGGCTACACCTTC. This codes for CSATGGGQYGYTF.

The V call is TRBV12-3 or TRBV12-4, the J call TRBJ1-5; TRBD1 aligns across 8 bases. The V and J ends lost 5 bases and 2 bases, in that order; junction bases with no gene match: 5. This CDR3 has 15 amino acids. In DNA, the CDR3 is TGTGCCAGCAGTGCAGGGGGCATGGGCAATCAGCCCCAGCATTTT. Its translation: CASSAGGMGNQPQHF.

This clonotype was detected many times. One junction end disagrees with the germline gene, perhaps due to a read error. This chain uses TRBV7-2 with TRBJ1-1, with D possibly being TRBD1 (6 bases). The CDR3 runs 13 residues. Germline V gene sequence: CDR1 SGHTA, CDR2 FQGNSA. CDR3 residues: CASSLDRNTEAFF. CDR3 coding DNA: TGCGCCAGCAGCTTGGACAGGAACACTGAAGCTTTCTTT.

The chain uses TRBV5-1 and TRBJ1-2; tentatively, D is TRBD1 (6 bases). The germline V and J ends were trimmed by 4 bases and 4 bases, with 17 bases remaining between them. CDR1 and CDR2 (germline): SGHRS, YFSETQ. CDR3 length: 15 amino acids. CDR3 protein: CASSSLDSSTYGYTF. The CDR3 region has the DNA TGCGCCAGCAGCAGCTTGGACAGTTCCACCTATGGCTACACCTTC.

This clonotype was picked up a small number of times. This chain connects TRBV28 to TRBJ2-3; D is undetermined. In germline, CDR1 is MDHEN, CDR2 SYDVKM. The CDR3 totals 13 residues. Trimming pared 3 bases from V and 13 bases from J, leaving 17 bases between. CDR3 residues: CASSFLHPGPKYF. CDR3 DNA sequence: TGTGCCAGCAGTTTCCTCCACCCGGGCCCCAAGTATTTT.

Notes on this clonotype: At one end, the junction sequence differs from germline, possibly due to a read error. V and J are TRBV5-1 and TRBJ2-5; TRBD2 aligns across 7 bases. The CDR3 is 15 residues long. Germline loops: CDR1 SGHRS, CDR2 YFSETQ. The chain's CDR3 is CASSLGRGEQEAQYF. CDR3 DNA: TGCGCCAGCAGCTTAGGTCGGGGGGAACAAGAGGCCCAGTACTTC.

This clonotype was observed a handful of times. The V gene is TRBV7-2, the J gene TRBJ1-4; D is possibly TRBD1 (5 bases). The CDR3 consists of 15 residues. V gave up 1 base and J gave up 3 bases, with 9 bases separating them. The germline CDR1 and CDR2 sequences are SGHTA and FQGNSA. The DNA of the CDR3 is TGTGCCAGCAGCTTAGTGGCAGGGTCTAATGAAAAACTGTTTTTT. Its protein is CASSLVAGSNEKLFF.

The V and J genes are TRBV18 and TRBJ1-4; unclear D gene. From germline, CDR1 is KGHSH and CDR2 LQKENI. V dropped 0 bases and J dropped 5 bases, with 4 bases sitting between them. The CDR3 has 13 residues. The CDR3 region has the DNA TGTGCCAGCTCACCACCGATGAATGAAAAACTGTTTTTT. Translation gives CASSPPMNEKLFF.

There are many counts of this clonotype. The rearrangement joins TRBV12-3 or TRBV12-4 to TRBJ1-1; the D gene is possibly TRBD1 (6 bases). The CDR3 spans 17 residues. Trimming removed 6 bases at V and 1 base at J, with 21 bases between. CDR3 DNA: TGTGCCAGCAGCAGAGGGGGGCAGATCGGTCGGAACACTGAAGCTTTCTTT. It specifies CASSRGGQIGRNTEAFF.

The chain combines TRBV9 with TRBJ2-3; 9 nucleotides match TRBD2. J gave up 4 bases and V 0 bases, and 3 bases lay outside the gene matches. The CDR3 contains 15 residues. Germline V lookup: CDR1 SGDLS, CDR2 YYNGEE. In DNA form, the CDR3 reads TGTGCCAGCAGCGTAGGCGGGAGGGGTCCAGATACGCAGTATTTT. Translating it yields CASSVGGRGPDTQYF.

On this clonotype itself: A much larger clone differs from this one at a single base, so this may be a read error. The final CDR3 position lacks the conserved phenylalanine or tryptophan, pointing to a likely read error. In DNA form, the CDR3 reads TGTGCCAGCAGCGATCCCGGCGGGTTCACAAACACTGAAGCTTTCTGT. This gives the protein CASSDPGGFTNTEAFC. This chain uses TRBV12-3 or TRBV12-4 with TRBJ1-1, with D uncertain. V gave up 6 bases and J gave up 2 bases, with 19 bases separating them. This CDR3 is 16 amino acids long.

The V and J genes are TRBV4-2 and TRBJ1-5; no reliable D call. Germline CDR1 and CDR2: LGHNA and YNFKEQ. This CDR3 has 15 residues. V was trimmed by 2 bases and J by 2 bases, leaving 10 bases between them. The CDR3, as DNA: TGTGCCAGCAGCCAATCAGTGGATGGCAATCAGCCCCAGCATTTT. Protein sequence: CASSQSVDGNQPQHF.

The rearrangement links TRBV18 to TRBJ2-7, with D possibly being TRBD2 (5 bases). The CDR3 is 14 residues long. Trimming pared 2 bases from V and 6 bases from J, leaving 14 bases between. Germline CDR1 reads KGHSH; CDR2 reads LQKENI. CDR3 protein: CASSPGAAAGEQYF. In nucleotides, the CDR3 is TGTGCCAGCTCACCAGGCGCAGCCGCGGGCGAGCAGTACTTC.

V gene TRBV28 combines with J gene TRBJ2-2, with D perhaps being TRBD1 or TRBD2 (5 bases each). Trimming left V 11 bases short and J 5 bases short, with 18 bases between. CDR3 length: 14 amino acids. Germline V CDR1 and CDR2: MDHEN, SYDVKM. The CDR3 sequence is CASYFGARTGELFF. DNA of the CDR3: TGTGCCTCTTATTTCGGGGCGAGGACCGGGGAGCTGTTTTTT.